This TCR beta chain was identified during a study of regulatory T cells in long-lasting Graves disease. Study results and limitations: The TCR repertoire of persistent Graves' patients was less diverse than that of newly diagnosed ones. More public clonotypes were shared by persistent patients (around 2,800) than by new patients (about 970). Not thyroid tissue but only peripheral blood was studied.

Sample time point: persistent/refractory GD, antithyroid drugs over 5 years with positive TRAb. From PBMCs, RNA was extracted and then used to make the TCR library. Criteria from the American Thyroid Association guidelines were applied to diagnose Graves' disease. The V gene end was trimmed by 1 base and the J gene end by 6 bases; junction bases not matched to a gene: 11. The CDR3 contains 16 residues. In germline, CDR1 is MNHEY, CDR2 SVGEGT. This clonotype was recorded at least ten times. Its matching antigen is unknown. Arm-PCR with iRepertoire HTBI primers amplified the CDR3 regions for these TCR beta libraries. A single record per CDR3 protein comes from TCRdb applying MiXCR to the multiplex PCR reads. Of 300,000 to 350,000 distinct CDR3 sequences listed, 15% to 20% were seen once; the top ten hold 29%.

The sequence came from a female donor with Graves disease. This specimen was peripheral blood mononuclear cells (PBMCs), taken when the disease was refractory, from a patient treated with antithyroid drugs. This chain uses TRBV6-2 or TRBV6-3 with TRBJ2-5; 7 bases map to TRBD1. The CDR3 nucleotides read TGTGCCAGCAGTTACTGGAGAGGGGGCGAACCTAAGACCCAGTACTTC. Translation gives CASSYWRGGEPKTQYF.